The source of this TCR beta chain is a study of blood T cell repertoires in COVID-19. Study-wide background: Samples representing acute and convalescent COVID-19 were sourced from the United States, Italy and Spain. From T cells, B-cell-depleted T cells, or PBMCs came the material, which was cDNA or gDNA.

How the authors handled the data: Reference gene primer amplification gave estimated nucleated cell counts. The protocol was immunoSEQ multiplex PCR, while the TCRdb copy is restricted to in-frame clones and leaves out a portion. The D gene and trimming were derived from the DNA, and the V and J assignments and clone size from that table. The sample consists of approximately 200,000 clones, roughly 84% of them appearing once. The source material was peripheral blood. This TCR derives from a man between 35 and 55 years old with active or convalescent COVID-19.

CDR3 residues: CASRVPRGTEAFF. CDR3 nucleotides: TGCGCCAGCCGGGTCCCCAGGGGGACTGAAGCTTTCTTT. V gene TRBV5-1 combines with J gene TRBJ1-1; 7 nucleotides line up with TRBD1. Germline V gene data show CDR1 as SGHRS and CDR2 as YFSETQ. This CDR3 has 13 residues. With V trimmed by 7 bases and J by 5 bases, 8 bases remained unmatched.